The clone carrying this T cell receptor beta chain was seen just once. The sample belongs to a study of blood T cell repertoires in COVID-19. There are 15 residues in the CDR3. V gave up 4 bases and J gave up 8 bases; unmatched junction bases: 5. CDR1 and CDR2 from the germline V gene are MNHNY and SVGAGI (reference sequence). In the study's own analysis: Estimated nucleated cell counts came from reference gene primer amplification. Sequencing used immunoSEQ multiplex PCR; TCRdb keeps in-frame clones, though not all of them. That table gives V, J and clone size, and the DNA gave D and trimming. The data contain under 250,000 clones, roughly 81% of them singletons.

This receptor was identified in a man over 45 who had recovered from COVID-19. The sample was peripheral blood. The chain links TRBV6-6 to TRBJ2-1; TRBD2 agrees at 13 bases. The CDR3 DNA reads TGTGCCAGCAGTTCCGGGACTAGCGGGACCGATGAGCAGTTCTTC. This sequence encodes CASSSGTSGTDEQFF.